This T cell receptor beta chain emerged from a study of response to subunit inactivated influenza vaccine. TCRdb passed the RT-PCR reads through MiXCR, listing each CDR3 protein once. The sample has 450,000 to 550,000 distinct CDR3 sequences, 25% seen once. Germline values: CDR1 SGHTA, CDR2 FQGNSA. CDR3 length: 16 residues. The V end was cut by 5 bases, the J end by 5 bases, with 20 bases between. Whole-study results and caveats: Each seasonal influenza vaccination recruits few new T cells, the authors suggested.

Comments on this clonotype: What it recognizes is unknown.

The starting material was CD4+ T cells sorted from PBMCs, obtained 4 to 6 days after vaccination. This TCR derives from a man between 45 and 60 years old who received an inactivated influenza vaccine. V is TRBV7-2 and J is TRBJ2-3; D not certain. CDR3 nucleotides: TGTGCCAGCAGCCCTGAGCTCCGGGCCCTTGGAGATACGCAGTATTTT. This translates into CASSPELRALGDTQYF.